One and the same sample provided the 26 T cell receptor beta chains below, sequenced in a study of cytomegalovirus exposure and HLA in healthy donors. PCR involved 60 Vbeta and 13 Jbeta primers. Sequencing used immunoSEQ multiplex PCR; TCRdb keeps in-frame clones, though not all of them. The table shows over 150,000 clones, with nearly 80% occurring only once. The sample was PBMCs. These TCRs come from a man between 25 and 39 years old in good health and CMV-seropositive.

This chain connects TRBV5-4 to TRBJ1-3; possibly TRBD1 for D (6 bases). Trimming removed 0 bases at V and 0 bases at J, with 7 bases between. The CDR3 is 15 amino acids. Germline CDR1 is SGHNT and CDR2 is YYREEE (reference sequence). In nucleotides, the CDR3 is TGTGCCAGCAGCTTGGACAGGGCCTCTGGAAACACCATATATTTT. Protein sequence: CASSLDRASGNTIYF. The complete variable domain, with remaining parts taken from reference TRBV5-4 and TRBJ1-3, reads ETGVTQSPTHLIKTRGQQVTLRCSSQSGHNTVSWYQQALGQGPQFIFQYYREEENGRGNFPPRFSGLQFPNYSSELNVNALELDDSALYLCASSLDRASGNTIYFGEGSWLTVV.

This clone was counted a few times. The CDR3 reads CASSLGAGTYTHEQYF. The CDR3 nucleotides read TGTGCCAGCAGCTTGGGGGCGGGAACATACACCCACGAGCAGTACTTC. The rearrangement uses TRBV5-4 and TRBJ2-7; the D gene is possibly TRBD2 (6 bases). Germline CDR1 is SGHNT and CDR2 is YYREEE (reference sequence). This CDR3 has 16 residues. The V end lost 0 bases, the J end lost 5 bases, and 18 bases lay between the germline ends.

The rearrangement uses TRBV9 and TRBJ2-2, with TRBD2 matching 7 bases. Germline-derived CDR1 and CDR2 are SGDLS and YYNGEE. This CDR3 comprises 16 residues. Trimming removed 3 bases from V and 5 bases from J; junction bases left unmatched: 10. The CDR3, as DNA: TGTGCCAGCAGCGGGAACACTAGCGAGGGGACCGGGGAGCTGTTTTTT. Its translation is CASSGNTSEGTGELFF. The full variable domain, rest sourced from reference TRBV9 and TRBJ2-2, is DSGVTQTPKHLITATGQRVTLRCSPRSGDLSVYWYQQSLDQGLQFLIQYYNGEERAKGNILERFSAQQFPDLHSELNLSSLELGDSALYFCASSGNTSEGTGELFFGEGSRLTVL.

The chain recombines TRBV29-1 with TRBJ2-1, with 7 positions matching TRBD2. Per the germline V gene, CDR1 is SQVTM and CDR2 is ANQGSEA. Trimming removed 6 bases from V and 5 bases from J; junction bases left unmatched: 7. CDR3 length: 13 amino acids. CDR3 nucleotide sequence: TGCAGCGTAGTTCTAGCGGATAACAATGAGCAGTTCTTC. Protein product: CSVVLADNNEQFF.

CDR3 DNA sequence: TGTGCCAGCAGCTTTATACTAGCGGGAGGCAATGAGCAGTTCTTC. This translates into CASSFILAGGNEQFF. This chain joins TRBV7-8 and TRBJ2-1, with 12 positions matching TRBD2. This CDR3 comprises 15 residues. CDR1 and CDR2 (germline): SGHVS, FQNEAQ. V lost 3 bases, J lost 6 bases, and 3 bases stayed unmatched.

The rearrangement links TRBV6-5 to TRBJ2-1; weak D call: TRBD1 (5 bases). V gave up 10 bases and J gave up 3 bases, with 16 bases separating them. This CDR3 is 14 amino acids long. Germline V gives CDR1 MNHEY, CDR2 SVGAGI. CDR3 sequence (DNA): TGTGCCACGTCGTTAGTAGGGGACTACAATGAGCAGTTCTTC. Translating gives CATSLVGDYNEQFF.

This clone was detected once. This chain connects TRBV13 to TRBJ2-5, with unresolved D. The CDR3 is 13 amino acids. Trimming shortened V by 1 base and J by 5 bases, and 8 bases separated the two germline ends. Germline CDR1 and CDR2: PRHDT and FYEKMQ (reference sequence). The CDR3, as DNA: TGTGCCAGCAGCTTAGAATTTATGGAGACCCAGTACTTC. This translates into CASSLEFMETQYF.

The CDR3: CASRTGYGYTF. The CDR3 nucleotides are TGTGCCAGCAGAACAGGCTATGGCTACACCTTC. The chain recombines TRBV28 with TRBJ1-2, with D perhaps TRBD1 (5 bases). The CDR3 is 11 residues long. CDR1 is MDHEN and CDR2 is SYDVKM in the germline V gene. V lost 6 bases and J 4 bases, leaving 6 bases between the germline ends.

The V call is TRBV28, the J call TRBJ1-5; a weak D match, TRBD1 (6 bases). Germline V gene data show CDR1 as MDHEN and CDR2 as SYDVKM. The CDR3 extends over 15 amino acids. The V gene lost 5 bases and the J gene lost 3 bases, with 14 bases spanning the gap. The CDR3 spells CASSLLDRNNQPQHF. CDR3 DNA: TGTGCCAGCAGTCTCCTCGACAGGAACAATCAGCCCCAGCATTTT.

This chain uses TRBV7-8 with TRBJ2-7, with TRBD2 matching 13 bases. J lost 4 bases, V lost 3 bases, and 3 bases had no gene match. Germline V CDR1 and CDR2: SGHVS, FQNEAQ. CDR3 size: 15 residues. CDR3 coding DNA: TGTGCCAGCAGCTTCGGACTAGCGGGAGCTTACGAGCAGTACTTC. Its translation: CASSFGLAGAYEQYF.

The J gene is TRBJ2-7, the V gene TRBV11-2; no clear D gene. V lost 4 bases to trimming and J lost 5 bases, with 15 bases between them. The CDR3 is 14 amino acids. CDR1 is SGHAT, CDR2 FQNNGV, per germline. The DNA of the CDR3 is TGTGCCAGCAGCTCGATATATACATATAACGAGCAGTACTTC. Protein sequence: CASSSIYTYNEQYF. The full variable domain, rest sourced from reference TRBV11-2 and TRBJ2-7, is EAGVAQSPRYKIIEKRQSVAFWCNPISGHATLYWYQQILGQGPKLLIQFQNNGVVDDSQLPKDRFSAERLKGVDSTLKIQPAKLEDSAVYLCASSSIYTYNEQYFGPGTRLTVT.

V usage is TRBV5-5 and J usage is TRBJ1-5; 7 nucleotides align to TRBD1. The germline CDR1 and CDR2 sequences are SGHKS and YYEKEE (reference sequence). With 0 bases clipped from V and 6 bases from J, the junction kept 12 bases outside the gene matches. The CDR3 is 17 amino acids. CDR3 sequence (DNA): TGTGCCAGCAGCTTGGCAAACACAGGGGTCCCCCCTCAGCCCCAGCATTTT. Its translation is CASSLANTGVPPQPQHF.

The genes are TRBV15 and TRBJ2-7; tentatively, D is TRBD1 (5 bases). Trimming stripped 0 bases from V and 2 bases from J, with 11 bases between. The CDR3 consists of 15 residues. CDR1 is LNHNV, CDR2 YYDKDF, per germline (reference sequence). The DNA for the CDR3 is TGTGCCACCAGCAGAGAGAAAGGGGCGGCCTACGAGCAGTACTTC. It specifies CATSREKGAAYEQYF.

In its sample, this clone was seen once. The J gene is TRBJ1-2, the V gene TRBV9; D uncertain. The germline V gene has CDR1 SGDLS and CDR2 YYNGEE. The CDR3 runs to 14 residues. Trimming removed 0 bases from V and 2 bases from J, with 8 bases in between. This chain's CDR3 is CASSVVAGNYGYTF. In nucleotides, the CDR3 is TGTGCCAGCAGCGTAGTAGCGGGGAACTATGGCTACACCTTC. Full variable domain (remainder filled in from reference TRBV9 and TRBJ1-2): DSGVTQTPKHLITATGQRVTLRCSPRSGDLSVYWYQQSLDQGLQFLIQYYNGEERAKGNILERFSAQQFPDLHSELNLSSLELGDSALYFCASSVVAGNYGYTFGSGTRLTVV.

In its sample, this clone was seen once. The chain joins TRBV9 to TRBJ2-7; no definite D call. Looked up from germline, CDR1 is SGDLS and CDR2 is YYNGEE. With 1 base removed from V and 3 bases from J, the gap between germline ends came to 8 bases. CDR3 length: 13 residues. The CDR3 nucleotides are TGTGCCAGCAGCGTAACAGTAGACTACGAGCAGTACTTC. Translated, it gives CASSVTVDYEQYF.

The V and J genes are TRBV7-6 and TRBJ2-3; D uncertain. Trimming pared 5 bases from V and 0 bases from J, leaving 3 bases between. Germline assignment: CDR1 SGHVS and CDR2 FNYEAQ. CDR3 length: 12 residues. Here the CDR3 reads CASSLSTDTQYF. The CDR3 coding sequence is TGTGCCAGCAGCCTGAGCACAGATACGCAGTATTTT.

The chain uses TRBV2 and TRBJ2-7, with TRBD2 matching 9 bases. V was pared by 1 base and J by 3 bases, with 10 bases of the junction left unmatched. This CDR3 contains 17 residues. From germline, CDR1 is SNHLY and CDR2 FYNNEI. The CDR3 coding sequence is TGTGCCAGCAGTGAAGTCTCGACTAGCGGCCTACGCTACGAGCAGTACTTC. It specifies CASSEVSTSGLRYEQYF.

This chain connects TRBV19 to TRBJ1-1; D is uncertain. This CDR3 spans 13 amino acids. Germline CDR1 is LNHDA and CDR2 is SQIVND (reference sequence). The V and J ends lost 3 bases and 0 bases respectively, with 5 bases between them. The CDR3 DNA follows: TGTGCCAGTAGTATCCAGATGAACACTGAAGCTTTCTTT. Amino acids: CASSIQMNTEAFF.

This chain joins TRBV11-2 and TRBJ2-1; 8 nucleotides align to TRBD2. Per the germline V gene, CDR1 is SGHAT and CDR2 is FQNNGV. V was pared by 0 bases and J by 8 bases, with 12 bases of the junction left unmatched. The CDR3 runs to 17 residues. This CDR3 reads CASSLDLGGAGAHEQFF. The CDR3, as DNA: TGTGCCAGCAGCTTAGATCTCGGTGGAGCGGGAGCTCATGAGCAGTTCTTC.

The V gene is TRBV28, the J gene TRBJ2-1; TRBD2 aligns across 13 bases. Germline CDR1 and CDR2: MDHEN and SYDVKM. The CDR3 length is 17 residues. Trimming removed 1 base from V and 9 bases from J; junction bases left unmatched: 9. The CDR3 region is CASSLSRTSGRGVEQFF. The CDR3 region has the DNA TGTGCCAGCAGTTTATCAAGGACTAGCGGGAGAGGGGTTGAGCAGTTCTTC.

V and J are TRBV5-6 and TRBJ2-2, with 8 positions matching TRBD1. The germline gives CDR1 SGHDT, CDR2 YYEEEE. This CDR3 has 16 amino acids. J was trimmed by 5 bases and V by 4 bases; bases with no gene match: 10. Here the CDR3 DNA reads TGTGCCAGCAGCGATATGGCACAGGGGGAAACCGGGGAGCTGTTTTTT. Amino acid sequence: CASSDMAQGETGELFF.

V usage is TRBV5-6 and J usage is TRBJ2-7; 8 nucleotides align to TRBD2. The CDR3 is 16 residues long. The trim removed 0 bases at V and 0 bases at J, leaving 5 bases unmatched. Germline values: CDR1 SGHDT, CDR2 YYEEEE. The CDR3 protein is CASSLAERESSYEQYF. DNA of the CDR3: TGTGCCAGCAGCTTGGCGGAGCGGGAGAGCTCCTACGAGCAGTACTTC.

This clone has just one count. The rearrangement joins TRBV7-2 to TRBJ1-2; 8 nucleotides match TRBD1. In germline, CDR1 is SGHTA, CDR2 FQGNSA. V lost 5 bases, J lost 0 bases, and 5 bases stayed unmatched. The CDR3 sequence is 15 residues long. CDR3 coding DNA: TGTGCCAGCAGCCTACAGGGGGGAGCTAACTATGGCTACACCTTC. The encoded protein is CASSLQGGANYGYTF.

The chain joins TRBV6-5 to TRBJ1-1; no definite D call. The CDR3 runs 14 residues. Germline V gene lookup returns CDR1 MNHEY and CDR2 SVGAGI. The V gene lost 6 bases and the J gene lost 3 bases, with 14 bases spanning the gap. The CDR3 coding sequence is TGTGCCAGCAGGCCGGGTGGGTTGGACACTGAAGCTTTCTTT. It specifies CASRPGGLDTEAFF.

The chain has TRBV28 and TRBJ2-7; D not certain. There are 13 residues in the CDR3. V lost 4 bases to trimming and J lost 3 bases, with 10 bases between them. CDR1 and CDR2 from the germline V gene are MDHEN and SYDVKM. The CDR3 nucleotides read TGTGCCAGCAGTTCCTCAACTATCTACGAGCAGTACTTC. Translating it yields CASSSSTIYEQYF.

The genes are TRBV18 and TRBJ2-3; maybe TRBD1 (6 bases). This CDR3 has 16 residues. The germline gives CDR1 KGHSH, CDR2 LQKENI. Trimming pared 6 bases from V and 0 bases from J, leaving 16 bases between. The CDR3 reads CASSLHPQGSTDTQYF. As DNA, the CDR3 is TGTGCCAGCTCCCTACACCCTCAGGGGAGCACAGATACGCAGTATTTT.